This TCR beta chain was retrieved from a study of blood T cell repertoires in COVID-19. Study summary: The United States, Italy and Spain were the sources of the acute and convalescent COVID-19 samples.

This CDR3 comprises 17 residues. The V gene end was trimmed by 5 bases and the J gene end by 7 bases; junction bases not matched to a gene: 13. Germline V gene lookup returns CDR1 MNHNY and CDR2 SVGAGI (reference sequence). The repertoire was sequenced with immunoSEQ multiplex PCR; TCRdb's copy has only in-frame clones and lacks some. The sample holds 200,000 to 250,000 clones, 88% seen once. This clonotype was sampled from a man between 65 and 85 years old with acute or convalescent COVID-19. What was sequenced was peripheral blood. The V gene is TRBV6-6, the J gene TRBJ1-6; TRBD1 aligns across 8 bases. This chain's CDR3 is CASSRLETGQANSPLHF. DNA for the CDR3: TGTGCCAGCAGTCGGCTAGAGACGGGACAGGCGAATTCACCCCTCCACTTT.